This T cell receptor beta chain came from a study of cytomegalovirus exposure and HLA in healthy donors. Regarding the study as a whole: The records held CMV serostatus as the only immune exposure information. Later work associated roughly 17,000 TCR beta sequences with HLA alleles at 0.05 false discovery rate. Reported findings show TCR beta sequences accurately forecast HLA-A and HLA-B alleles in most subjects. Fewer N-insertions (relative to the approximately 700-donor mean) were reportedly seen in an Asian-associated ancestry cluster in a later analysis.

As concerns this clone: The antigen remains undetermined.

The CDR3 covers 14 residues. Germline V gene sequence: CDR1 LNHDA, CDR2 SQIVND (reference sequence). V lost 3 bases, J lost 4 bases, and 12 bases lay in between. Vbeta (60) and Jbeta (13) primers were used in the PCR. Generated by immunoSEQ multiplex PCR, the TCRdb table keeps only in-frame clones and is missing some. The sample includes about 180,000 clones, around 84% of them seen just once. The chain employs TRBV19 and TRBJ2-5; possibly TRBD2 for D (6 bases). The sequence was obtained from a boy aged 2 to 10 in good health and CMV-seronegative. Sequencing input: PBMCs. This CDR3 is CASSMDGGAETQYF. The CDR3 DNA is TGTGCCAGTAGTATGGACGGAGGGGCAGAGACCCAGTACTTC.